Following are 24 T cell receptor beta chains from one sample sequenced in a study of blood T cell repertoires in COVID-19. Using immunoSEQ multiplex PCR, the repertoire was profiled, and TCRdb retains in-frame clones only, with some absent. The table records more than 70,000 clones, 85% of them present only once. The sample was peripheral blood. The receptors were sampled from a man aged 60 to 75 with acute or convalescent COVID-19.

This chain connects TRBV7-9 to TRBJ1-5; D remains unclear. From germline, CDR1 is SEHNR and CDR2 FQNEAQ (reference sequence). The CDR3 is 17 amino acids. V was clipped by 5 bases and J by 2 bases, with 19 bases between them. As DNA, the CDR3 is TGTGCCAGCAGCCGTATGACGGGAGCCATCCGCAATCAGCCCCAGCATTTT. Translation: CASSRMTGAIRNQPQHF.

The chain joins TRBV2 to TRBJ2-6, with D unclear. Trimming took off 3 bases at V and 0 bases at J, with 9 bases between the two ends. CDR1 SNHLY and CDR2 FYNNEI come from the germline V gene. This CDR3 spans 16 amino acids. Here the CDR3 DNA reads TGTGCCAGCAGTGACGGCGGATTCTCTGGGGCCAACGTCCTGACTTTC. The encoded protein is CASSDGGFSGANVLTF.

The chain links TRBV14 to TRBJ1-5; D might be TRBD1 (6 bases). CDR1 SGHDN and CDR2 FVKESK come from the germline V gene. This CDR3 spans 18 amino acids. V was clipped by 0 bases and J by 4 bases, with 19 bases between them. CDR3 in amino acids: CASSQEHPGQTFNQPQHF. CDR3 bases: TGTGCCAGCAGCCAAGAGCATCCCGGACAGACATTTAATCAGCCCCAGCATTTT. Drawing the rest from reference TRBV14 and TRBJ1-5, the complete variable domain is EAGVTQFPSHSVIEKGQTVTLRCDPISGHDNLYWYRRVMGKEIKFLLHFVKESKQDESGMPNNRFLAERTGGTYSTLKVQPAELEDSGVYFCASSQEHPGQTFNQPQHFGDGTRLSIL.

The CDR3 bases are TGTGCCATCAGTGACCCGGGACAGCAGAACACCGGGGAGCTGTTTTTT. This sequence encodes CAISDPGQQNTGELFF. The gene calls are TRBV10-3 and TRBJ2-2, with 7 bases lining up with TRBD1. V shed 3 bases, J shed 1 base, and the junction held 5 bases outside the gene matches. Germline V gives CDR1 ENHRY, CDR2 SYGVKD. The CDR3 is 16 residues long.

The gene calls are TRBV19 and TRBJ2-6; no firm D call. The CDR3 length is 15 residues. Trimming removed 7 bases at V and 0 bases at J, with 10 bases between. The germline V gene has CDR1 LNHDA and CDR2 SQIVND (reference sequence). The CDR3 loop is CASNGLYSGANVLTF. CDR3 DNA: TGTGCCAGTAACGGGTTATACTCTGGGGCCAACGTCCTGACTTTC.

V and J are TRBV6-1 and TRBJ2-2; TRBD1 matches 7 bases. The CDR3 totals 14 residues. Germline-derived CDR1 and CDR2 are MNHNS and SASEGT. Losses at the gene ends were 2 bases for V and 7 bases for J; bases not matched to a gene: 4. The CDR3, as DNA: TGTGCCAGCAGTGAAAAAAACAGGGGCGGGGAGCTGTTTTTT. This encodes CASSEKNRGGELFF.

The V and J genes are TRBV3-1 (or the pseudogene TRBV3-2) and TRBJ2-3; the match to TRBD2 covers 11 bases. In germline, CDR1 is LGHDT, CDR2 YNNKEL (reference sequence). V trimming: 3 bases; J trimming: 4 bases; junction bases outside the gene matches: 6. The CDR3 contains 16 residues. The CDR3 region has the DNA TGTGCCAGCAGCCAGAGACTAGCGGGAAACTCAGATACGCAGTATTTT. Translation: CASSQRLAGNSDTQYF.

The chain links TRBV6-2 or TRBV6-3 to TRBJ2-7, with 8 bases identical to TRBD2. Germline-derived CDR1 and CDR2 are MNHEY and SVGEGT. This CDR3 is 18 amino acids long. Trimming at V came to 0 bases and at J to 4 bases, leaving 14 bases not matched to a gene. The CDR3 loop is CASSYSHDRTSLLYEQYF. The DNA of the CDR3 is TGTGCCAGCAGTTACTCGCACGACCGGACTAGCCTCCTTTACGAGCAGTACTTC.

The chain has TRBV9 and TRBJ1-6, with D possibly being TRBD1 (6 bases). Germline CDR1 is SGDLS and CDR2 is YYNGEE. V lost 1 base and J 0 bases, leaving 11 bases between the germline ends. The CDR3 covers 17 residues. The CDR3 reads CASSVFDRSSYNSPLHF. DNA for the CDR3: TGTGCCAGCAGCGTATTCGACAGGAGCTCCTATAATTCACCCCTCCACTTT.

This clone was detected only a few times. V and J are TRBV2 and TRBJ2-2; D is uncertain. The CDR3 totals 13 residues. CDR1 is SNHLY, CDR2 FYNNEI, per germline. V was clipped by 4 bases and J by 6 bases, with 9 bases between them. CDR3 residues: CASSASGPGELFF. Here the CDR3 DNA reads TGTGCCAGCAGTGCCAGTGGCCCCGGGGAGCTGTTTTTT.

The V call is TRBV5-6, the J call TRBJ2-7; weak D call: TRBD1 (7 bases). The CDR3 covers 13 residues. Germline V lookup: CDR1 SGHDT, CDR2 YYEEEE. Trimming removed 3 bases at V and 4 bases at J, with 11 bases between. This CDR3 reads CASSSTGRYEQYF. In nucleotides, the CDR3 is TGTGCCAGCAGCTCGACAGGGAGGTACGAGCAGTACTTC. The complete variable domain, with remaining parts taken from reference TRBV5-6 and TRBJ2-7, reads DAGVTQSPTHLIKTRGQQVTLRCSPKSGHDTVSWYQQALGQGPQFIFQYYEEEERQRGNFPDRFSGHQFPNYSSELNVNALLLGDSALYLCASSSTGRYEQYFGPGTRLTVT.

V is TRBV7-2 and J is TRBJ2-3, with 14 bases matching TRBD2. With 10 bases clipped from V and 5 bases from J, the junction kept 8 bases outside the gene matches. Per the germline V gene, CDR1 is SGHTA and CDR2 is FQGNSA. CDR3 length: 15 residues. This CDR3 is CATPGLAGEVDTQYF. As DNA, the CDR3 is TGTGCCACCCCGGGACTAGCGGGAGAGGTAGATACGCAGTATTTT.

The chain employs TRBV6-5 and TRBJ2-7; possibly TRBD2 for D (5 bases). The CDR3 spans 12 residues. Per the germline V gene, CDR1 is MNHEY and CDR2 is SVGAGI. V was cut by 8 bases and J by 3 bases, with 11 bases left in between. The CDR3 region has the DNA TGTGCCAGCGACCCAGGAGGCTACGAGCAGTACTTC. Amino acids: CASDPGGYEQYF.

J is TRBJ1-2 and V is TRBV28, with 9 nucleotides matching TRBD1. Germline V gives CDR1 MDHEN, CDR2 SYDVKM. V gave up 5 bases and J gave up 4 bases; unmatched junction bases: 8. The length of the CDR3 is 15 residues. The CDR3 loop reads CASSPTGGLRYGYTF. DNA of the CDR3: TGTGCCAGCAGTCCAACAGGGGGCTTGCGCTATGGCTACACCTTC.

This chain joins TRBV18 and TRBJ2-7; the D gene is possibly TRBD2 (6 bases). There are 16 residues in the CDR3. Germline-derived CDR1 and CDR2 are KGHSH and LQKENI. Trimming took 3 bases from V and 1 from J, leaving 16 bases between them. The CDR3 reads CASSPVGGATSYEQYF. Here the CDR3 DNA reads TGTGCCAGCTCACCTGTGGGCGGGGCTACTTCCTACGAGCAGTACTTC.

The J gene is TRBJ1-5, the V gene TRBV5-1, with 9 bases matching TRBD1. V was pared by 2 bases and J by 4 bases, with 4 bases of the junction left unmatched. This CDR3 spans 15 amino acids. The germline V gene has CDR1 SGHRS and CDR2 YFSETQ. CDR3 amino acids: CASSLTGTGNQPQHF. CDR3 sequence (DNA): TGCGCCAGCAGCTTAACCGGGACAGGGAATCAGCCCCAGCATTTT.

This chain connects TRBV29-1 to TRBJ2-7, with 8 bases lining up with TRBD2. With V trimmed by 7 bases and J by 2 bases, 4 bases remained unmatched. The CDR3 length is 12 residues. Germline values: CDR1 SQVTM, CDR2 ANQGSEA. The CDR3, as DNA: TGCAGCGCCGGACTAGCAACCTACGAGCAGTACTTC. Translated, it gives CSAGLATYEQYF.

The CDR3 DNA reads as TGTGCCAGCAGCCCCTCTGGCACAGATACGCAGTATTTT. This encodes CASSPSGTDTQYF. The V and J genes are TRBV12-3 or TRBV12-4 and TRBJ2-3; unclear D gene. The CDR3 consists of 13 residues. V lost 6 bases, J lost 1 base, and 8 bases lay in between.

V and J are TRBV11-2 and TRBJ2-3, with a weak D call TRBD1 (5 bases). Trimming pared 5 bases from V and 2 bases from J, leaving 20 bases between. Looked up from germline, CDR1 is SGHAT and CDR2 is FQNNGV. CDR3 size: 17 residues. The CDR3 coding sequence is TGTGCCAGCAGCCCCCAAGCTTGTGGACACACCACAGATACGCAGTATTTT. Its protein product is CASSPQACGHTTDTQYF.

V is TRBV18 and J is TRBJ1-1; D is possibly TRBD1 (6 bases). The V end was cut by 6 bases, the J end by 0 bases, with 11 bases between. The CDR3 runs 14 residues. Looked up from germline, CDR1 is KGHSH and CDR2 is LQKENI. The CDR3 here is CASSQQGVNTEAFF. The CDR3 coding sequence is TGTGCCAGCTCCCAACAGGGAGTGAACACTGAAGCTTTCTTT.

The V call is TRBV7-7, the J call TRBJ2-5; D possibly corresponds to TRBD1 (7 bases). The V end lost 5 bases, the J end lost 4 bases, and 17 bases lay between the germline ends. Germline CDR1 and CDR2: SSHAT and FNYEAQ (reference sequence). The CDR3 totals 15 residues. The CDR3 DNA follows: TGTGCCAGCAGCACCCGACAGGGAGGCGGAGAGACCCAGTACTTC. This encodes CASSTRQGGGETQYF.

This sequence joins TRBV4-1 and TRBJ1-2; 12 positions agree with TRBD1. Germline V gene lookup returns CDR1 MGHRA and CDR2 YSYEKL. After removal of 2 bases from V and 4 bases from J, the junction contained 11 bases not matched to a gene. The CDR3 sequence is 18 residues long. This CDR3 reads CASSQNTGGTGGFYGYTF. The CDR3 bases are TGCGCCAGCAGCCAAAATACTGGAGGGACAGGGGGCTTCTATGGCTACACCTTC.

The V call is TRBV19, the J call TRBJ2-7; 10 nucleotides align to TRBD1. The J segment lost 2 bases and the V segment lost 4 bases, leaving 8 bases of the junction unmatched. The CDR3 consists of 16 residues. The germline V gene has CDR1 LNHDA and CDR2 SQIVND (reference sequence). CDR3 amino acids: CASSTRGGTGAYEQYF. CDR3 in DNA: TGTGCCAGTAGTACAAGGGGCGGGACAGGGGCCTACGAGCAGTACTTC.

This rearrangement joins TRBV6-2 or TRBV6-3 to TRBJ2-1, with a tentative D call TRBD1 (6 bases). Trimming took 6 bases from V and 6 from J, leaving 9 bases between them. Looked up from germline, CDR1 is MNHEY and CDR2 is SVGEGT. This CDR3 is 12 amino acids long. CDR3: CASSRGSNEQFF. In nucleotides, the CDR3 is TGTGCCAGCAGCAGGGGTAGCAATGAGCAGTTCTTC.